This is a list of T cell receptor beta chains from one sample in a study of blood T cell repertoires in COVID-19. Sequenced by immunoSEQ multiplex PCR; TCRdb stores in-frame clones only, minus some. The sample records under 250,000 clones, around nine tenths being singletons. Sequenced input: PBMCs or T cells enriched from blood (not recorded which). These TCRs come from a woman in her 30s who had been exposed to COVID-19. Both conserved end residues are part of each CDR3. A D gene is named only where the DNA matches it firmly. The size of a clone is reported for some rows only, either as once, few or many, or as a class for expanded clones.

NA,NA,TRBJ2-7,TRBV5-1,CASSLTTRAYEQYF,TGCGCCAGCAGCTTGACGACTAGAGCGTACGAGCAGTACTTC
TRBD2,NA,TRBJ2-5,TRBV5-1,CASSLYGAGAEETQYF,TGCGCCAGCAGCTTGTATGGGGCGGGAGCGGAAGAGACCCAGTACTTC
NA,NA,TRBJ1-2,TRBV4-1,CASSQTPGDDLGYTF,TGCGCCAGCAGCCAAACCCCGGGGGACGACTTAGGCTACACCTTC
NA,NA,TRBJ2-3,TRBV24-1,CATSDGVRPDTQYF,TGTGCCACCAGTGACGGTGTTCGCCCAGATACGCAGTATTTT
NA,NA,TRBJ1-4,TRBV20-1,CSASFPGVQDEKLFF,TGCAGTGCTAGTTTCCCGGGGGTACAGGATGAAAAACTGTTTTTT
NA,NA,TRBJ2-7,TRBV6-5,CASSPDLDIYEQYF,TGTGCCAGCAGCCCCGACCTGGACATCTACGAGCAGTACTTC
TRBD1,NA,TRBJ1-5,TRBV5-3,CARSLWDRVGNQPQHF,TGTGCCAGAAGCTTGTGGGACAGGGTCGGCAATCAGCCCCAGCATTTT
NA,once,TRBJ2-2,TRBV9,CASSVVGGSNTGELFF,TGTGCCAGCAGCGTTGTGGGGGGTTCGAACACCGGGGAGCTGTTTTTT
NA,NA,TRBJ2-3,TRBV14,CASSQALPPDTQYF,TGTGCCAGCAGCCAAGCCCTCCCCCCAGATACGCAGTATTTT
TRBD1,NA,TRBJ2-7,TRBV5-1,CASSFSPDRIYEQYF,TGCGCCAGCAGCTTCTCCCCGGACAGGATTTACGAGCAGTACTTC
NA,once,TRBJ1-3,TRBV5-6,CASSQAPFSGNTIYF,TGTGCCAGCAGCCAGGCCCCATTTTCTGGAAACACCATATATTTT
NA,few,TRBJ1-4,TRBV30,CAWSWIGANEKLFF,TGTGCCTGGAGTTGGATAGGAGCTAATGAAAAACTGTTTTTT
NA,NA,TRBJ1-5,TRBV30,CAWSQKSQPQHF,TGTGCCTGGAGCCAGAAGTCTCAGCCCCAGCATTTT
TRBD1,NA,TRBJ1-1,TRBV5-4,CASSSDTGTGGREAFF,TGTGCCAGCAGCTCAGATACCGGGACAGGGGGCCGGGAAGCTTTCTTT
NA,NA,TRBJ1-5,TRBV15,CATSRDLLNQPQHF,TGTGCCACCAGCAGAGATCTACTGAATCAGCCCCAGCATTTT
NA,NA,TRBJ1-1,TRBV28,CASSLLSVTRIREAFF,TGTGCCAGCAGTTTATTATCAGTGACAAGAATTCGTGAAGCTTTCTTT
TRBD2,NA,TRBJ2-3,TRBV5-1,CASSPPAGGWTDTQYF,TGCGCCAGCAGCCCACCCGCGGGAGGGTGGACAGATACGCAGTATTTT
TRBD2,once,TRBJ2-7,TRBV4-1,CASSQAFSGSYEQYF,TGCGCCAGCAGCCAAGCGTTTAGCGGGAGCTACGAGCAGTACTTC
NA,NA,TRBJ1-1,TRBV7-8,CASSLVQGPYTEAFF,TGTGCCAGCAGCTTAGTACAGGGCCCCTACACTGAAGCTTTCTTT
NA,NA,TRBJ1-4,TRBV21-1,CASSISLAGGRGEKLFF,TGTGCCAGCAGCATATCTCTGGCAGGGGGCCGGGGTGAAAAACTGTTTTTT
TRBD1,NA,TRBJ1-1,TRBV7-8,CASSRTGENTEAFF,TGTGCCAGCAGCCGGACAGGGGAGAACACTGAAGCTTTCTTT
NA,NA,TRBJ1-4,TRBV30,CAWSFTGFGEKLFF,TGTGCCTGGAGTTTCACGGGGTTTGGTGAAAAACTGTTTTTT
NA,NA,TRBJ2-1,TRBV6-4,CASSDSRGQPLKNEQFF,TGTGCCAGCAGTGACTCGCGGGGACAGCCACTGAAAAATGAGCAGTTCTTC
NA,NA,TRBJ2-1,TRBV19,CASSTLEGGSGEQFF,TGTGCCAGTAGTACACTAGAGGGTGGATCAGGTGAGCAGTTCTTC
NA,NA,TRBJ2-7,TRBV9,CASSVAYGSSYEQYF,TGTGCCAGCAGCGTAGCTTACGGGTCTTCCTACGAGCAGTACTTC
NA,NA,TRBJ1-4,TRBV19,CASSRSRGFNEKLFF,TGTGCCAGTAGCCGATCCAGGGGCTTTAATGAAAAACTGTTTTTT
TRBD1,NA,TRBJ1-2,TRBV5-1,CASSLSGQGMGGYTF,TGCGCCAGCAGCCTAAGTGGACAGGGGATGGGTGGCTACACCTTC
TRBD2,NA,TRBJ2-1,TRBV29-1,CSVGTSGSGGEQFF,TGCAGCGTTGGCACTAGCGGGAGTGGTGGTGAGCAGTTCTTC
TRBD1,NA,TRBJ1-2,TRBV29-1,CSARQGLNYGYTF,TGCAGCGCCCGACAGGGGCTGAACTATGGCTACACCTTC
NA,NA,TRBJ2-2,TRBV5-1,CASSLAYTGELFF,TGCGCCAGCAGCTTGGCCTACACCGGGGAGCTGTTTTTT
NA,NA,TRBJ2-7,TRBV20-1,CSAGQLGEQYF,TGCAGCGCAGGACAGTTGGGGGAGCAGTACTTC
NA,NA,TRBJ2-1,TRBV7-3,CASSSTAYEQFF,TGTGCCAGCAGCTCGACAGCGTATGAGCAGTTCTTC
NA,NA,TRBJ2-2,TRBV7-6,CASSQRIQEGSNTGELFF,TGTGCCAGCAGCCAACGGATACAGGAGGGAAGCAACACCGGGGAGCTGTTTTTT
TRBD1,NA,TRBJ2-2,TRBV5-6,CASSFRTGLNTGELFF,TGTGCCAGCAGCTTTCGGACAGGGCTGAACACCGGGGAGCTGTTTTTT
TRBD1,NA,TRBJ1-5,TRBV19,CATREDRAAQPQHF,TGTGCCACAAGGGAGGACAGGGCAGCCCAGCCCCAGCATTTT
TRBD1,NA,TRBJ1-1,TRBV7-8,CASSLVFRGALRDRGAEAFF,TGTGCCAGCAGCTTAGTCTTTCGCGGAGCTCTTCGTGACAGGGGAGCTGAAGCTTTCTTT
TRBD1,NA,TRBJ2-1,TRBV5-1,CASSAGTGVYNEQFF,TGCGCCAGCAGCGCAGGGACAGGGGTCTACAATGAGCAGTTCTTC
TRBD2,NA,TRBJ2-3,TRBV24-1,CATASGSTDTQYF,TGTGCCACCGCTAGCGGGAGCACAGATACGCAGTATTTT
NA,NA,TRBJ2-7,TRBV11-1,CASSHTGSGSYEQYF,TGTGCCAGCAGTCACACAGGGTCTGGATCCTACGAGCAGTACTTC
NA,few,TRBJ1-2,TRBV5-4,CASSGRGTNYGYTF,TGTGCCAGCAGCGGCAGGGGCACTAACTATGGCTACACCTTC
NA,NA,TRBJ1-1,TRBV7-9,CASSPGGAEEAFF,TGTGCCAGCAGTCCTGGGGGGGCAGAAGAAGCTTTCTTT
TRBD1,NA,TRBJ2-3,TRBV19,CASSIPGQSQYF,TGTGCCAGTAGTATTCCGGGACAGTCGCAGTATTTT
NA,NA,TRBJ2-7,TRBV5-1,CASSWGGSEQYF,TGCGCCAGCAGCTGGGGGGGCTCCGAGCAGTACTTC
TRBD1,NA,TRBJ1-4,TRBV3-1/TRBV3-2,CASSRRDRTNEKLFF,TGTGCCAGCAGCCGAAGGGACAGGACGAATGAAAAACTGTTTTTT
TRBD1,NA,TRBJ1-5,TRBV15,CATSRRQGPNQPQHF,TGTGCCACCAGCAGACGACAGGGGCCAAATCAGCCCCAGCATTTT
TRBD1,NA,TRBJ1-4,TRBV30,CAWAWDSNEKLFF,TGTGCCTGGGCATGGGACAGTAATGAAAAACTGTTTTTT
NA,NA,TRBJ1-6,TRBV30,CAWSAASGPNSPLHF,TGTGCCTGGAGTGCAGCGAGCGGGCCCAATTCACCCCTCCACTTT